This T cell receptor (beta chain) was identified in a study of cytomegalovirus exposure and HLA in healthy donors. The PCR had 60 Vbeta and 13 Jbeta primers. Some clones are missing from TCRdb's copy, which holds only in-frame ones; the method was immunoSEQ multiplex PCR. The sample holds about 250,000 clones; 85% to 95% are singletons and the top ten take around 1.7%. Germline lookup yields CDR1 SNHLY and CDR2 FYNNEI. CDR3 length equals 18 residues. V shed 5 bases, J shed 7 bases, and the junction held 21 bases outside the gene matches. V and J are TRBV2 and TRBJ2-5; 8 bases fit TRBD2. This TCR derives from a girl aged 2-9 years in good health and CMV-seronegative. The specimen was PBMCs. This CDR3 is CASSYPREGRGWGGTQYF. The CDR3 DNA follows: TGTGCCAGCAGTTACCCCCGGGAGGGCCGGGGTTGGGGAGGGACCCAGTACTTC.